These 24 T cell receptor beta chains were all obtained from the same sample, sequenced in a study of post-analysis software for immune sequencing data. Regarding the study as a whole: Patients used five TRBV segments, including TRBV5-6, TRBV5-1 and TRBV20-1, more often than controls.

Their antigens remain unidentified. Unique molecular identifiers featured in each of the TCR beta cDNA libraries. TCRdb processed the PCR reads anew with MiXCR; each CDR3 protein has one entry. Of about 820,000 distinct CDR3 sequences in the sample, roughly 50% were seen once. Material for sequencing was blood. The receptor set was obtained from a girl between 10 and 17 years old with multiple sclerosis.

The rearrangement links TRBV12-3 or TRBV12-4 to TRBJ2-3; D is unresolved. The V gene lost 7 bases and the J gene lost 0 bases, with 29 bases spanning the gap. CDR3 length: 20 residues. The chain's CDR3 is CASTPPYGPLVKSSTDTQYF. The DNA for the CDR3 is TGTGCCAGCACCCCTCCGTATGGACCCTTAGTTAAATCTAGCACAGATACGCAGTATTTT.

The sample holds a few counts of this clonotype. The V call is TRBV20-1, the J call TRBJ1-2; the D gene is possibly TRBD1 (5 bases). Trimming pared 4 bases from V and 4 bases from J, leaving 16 bases between. CDR3 size: 14 residues. Germline-derived CDR1 and CDR2 are DFQATT and SNEGSKA (reference sequence). The CDR3 protein is CSATGGAEGYGYTF. In DNA, the CDR3 is TGCAGTGCTACTGGGGGAGCTGAGGGCTATGGCTACACCTTC.

The CDR3 nucleotides are TGTGCCTCCCCGGGACAGGGACACGAGCAGTACTTC. Translation: CASPGQGHEQYF. The V call is TRBV30, the J call TRBJ2-7; 9 bases agree with TRBD1. CDR1 and CDR2 from the germline V gene are GTSNPN and SVGIG (reference sequence). The CDR3 sequence is 12 residues long. Trimming cost V 7 bases and J 5 bases; bases outside gene matches: 6.

V gene TRBV12-3 or TRBV12-4 combines with J gene TRBJ2-7, with 8 bases lining up with TRBD1. The CDR3 is made up of 16 amino acids. Trimming cost V 4 bases and J 6 bases; bases outside gene matches: 14. The chain's CDR3 is CASSSGQGRVACEQYF. CDR3 sequence (DNA): TGTGCCAGCAGTTCAGGACAGGGAAGGGTGGCCTGCGAGCAGTACTTC.

This rearrangement joins TRBV20-1 to TRBJ2-7; D call uncertain. Trimming removed 5 bases from V and 1 base from J, with 15 bases in between. This CDR3 comprises 14 residues. CDR1 and CDR2 (germline): DFQATT, SNEGSKA (reference sequence). In nucleotides, the CDR3 is TGCAGTGCTGCGCCCCGATCGATGTCCTACGAGCAGTACTTC. Protein: CSAAPRSMSYEQYF.

This clonotype showed up just a few times. The chain joins TRBV5-1 to TRBJ1-4; D gene unclear. This CDR3 region has 16 residues. Trimming took off 0 bases at V and 7 bases at J, with 16 bases between the two ends. Per germline, CDR1 SGHRS and CDR2 YFSETQ. The CDR3 DNA sequence: TGCGCCAGCAGCTTGGTACCGACCTCCGGGAGTGAAAAACTGTTTTTT. As protein: CASSLVPTSGSEKLFF. The variable domain in full, with the rest retrieved from reference TRBV5-1 and TRBJ1-4, is KAGVTQTPRYLIKTRGQQVTLSCSPISGHRSVSWYQQTPGQGLQFLFEYFSETQRNKGNFPGRFSGRQFSNSRSEMNVSTLELGDSALYLCASSLVPTSGSEKLFFGSGTQLSVL.

The chain uses TRBV6-5 and TRBJ2-3; 7 bases agree with TRBD2. The length of the CDR3 is 16 residues. J was trimmed by 4 bases and V by 6 bases; bases with no gene match: 13. Germline CDR1 MNHEY, CDR2 SVGAGI. For the CDR3, the DNA is TGTGCCAGCAGCCCGCTGGCGGGGGTTTTCGCAGATACGCAGTATTTT. The encoded protein is CASSPLAGVFADTQYF.

The chain combines TRBV12-5 with TRBJ2-3; D remains unclear. This CDR3 region has 13 residues. Per germline, CDR1 LGHNT and CDR2 FRNRAP. Trimming cost V 4 bases and J 2 bases, with 7 bases left between them. The CDR3 protein is CASGWKVTDTQYF. CDR3 DNA: TGTGCTAGTGGTTGGAAGGTCACAGATACGCAGTATTTT.

This clonotype was found a few times. Mismatch with germline at one junction end may stem from a read error. The V call is TRBV5-1, the J call TRBJ1-2; tentatively, D is TRBD1 (6 bases). Germline CDR1 reads SGHRS; CDR2 reads YFSETQ. The CDR3 loop spans 13 amino acids. CDR3 nucleotides: TGTGCCAGCAGTCCGGGACAACCATATGGCTACACCTTC. Its protein product is CASSPGQPYGYTF.

This chain uses TRBV20-1 with TRBJ1-1, with D unclear. Germline V gives CDR1 DFQATT, CDR2 SNEGSKA (reference sequence). V lost 3 bases, J lost 0 bases, and 17 bases lay in between. The CDR3 is made up of 16 amino acids. The CDR3 bases are TGCAGTGCTAGCGGGCACCCGAACATCATGAACACTGAAGCTTTCTTT. Translating gives CSASGHPNIMNTEAFF.

The table lists this clonotype with a count of one. The chain has TRBV5-1 and TRBJ2-5, with 10 bases matching TRBD1. The J call is in doubt because the DNA end fits TRBJ2-7 better. CDR1 and CDR2 (germline): SGHRS, YFSETQ. The CDR3 consists of 13 residues. CDR3 protein: CASMGQGRDEQYF. CDR3 in DNA: TGCGCCAGCATGGGACAGGGGCGCGACGAGCAGTACTTC.

The chain employs TRBV12-3 or TRBV12-4 and TRBJ2-3, with no clear D. The V and J ends lost 3 bases and 3 bases respectively, with 7 bases between them. The CDR3 runs 13 residues. This CDR3 is CASSFSSTDTQYF. CDR3 coding DNA: TGTGCCAGCAGTTTTAGTTCTACAGATACGCAGTATTTT.

The CDR3 sequence: CASSLAGDSAYEQYF. The CDR3 coding sequence is TGTGCCAGCAGCTTGGCCGGAGACAGCGCCTACGAGCAGTACTTC. This chain joins TRBV5-6 and TRBJ2-7; weak D call: TRBD1 (5 bases). The CDR3 covers 15 residues. V was cut by 0 bases and J by 2 bases, with 12 bases left in between. The germline gives CDR1 SGHDT, CDR2 YYEEEE.

This clonotype was seen a handful of times. This chain joins TRBV29-1 and TRBJ2-7; no clear D gene. Between the trimmed V and J ends, which lost 5 bases and 0 bases, there was a span of 11 bases. The germline V gene encodes CDR1 SQVTM and CDR2 ANQGSEA. The CDR3 is 13 amino acids. The DNA for the CDR3 is TGCAGCGTTTTAATTTCCCACTCCTACGAGCAGTACTTC. Its protein is CSVLISHSYEQYF.

The chain joins TRBV5-1 to TRBJ2-3, with D perhaps TRBD2 (7 bases). There are 14 residues in the CDR3. V was cut by 4 bases and J by 5 bases, with 14 bases left in between. Per germline, CDR1 SGHRS and CDR2 YFSETQ. The CDR3 nucleotides read TGCGCCAGCAGCATGGGGGGGGCTGAAGATACGCAGTATTTT. This translates into CASSMGGAEDTQYF. Looking up the rest from reference TRBV5-1 and TRBJ2-3 gives the full variable domain: KAGVTQTPRYLIKTRGQQVTLSCSPISGHRSVSWYQQTPGQGLQFLFEYFSETQRNKGNFPGRFSGRQFSNSRSEMNVSTLELGDSALYLCASSMGGAEDTQYFGPGTRLTVL.

This clonotype was observed once. The chain uses TRBV4-1 and TRBJ1-2, with D perhaps TRBD1 (5 bases). V was pared by 2 bases and J by 0 bases, with 19 bases between. The CDR3 covers 18 residues. Germline V gene sequence: CDR1 MGHRA, CDR2 YSYEKL. The CDR3 sequence: CASSQLRTRREANYGYTF. The CDR3 bases are TGCGCCAGCAGCCAACTTAGGACGCGCAGGGAAGCTAACTATGGCTACACCTTC.

The chain uses TRBV29-1 and TRBJ2-7, with 7 bases aligning to TRBD2. V lost 3 bases, J lost 0 bases, and 11 bases stayed unmatched. The CDR3 is 16 residues long. Per the germline V gene, CDR1 is SQVTM and CDR2 is ANQGSEA. This CDR3 is CSVDGTGTTSSYEQYF. In DNA form, the CDR3 reads TGCAGCGTTGATGGGACCGGGACTACCAGCTCCTACGAGCAGTACTTC.

V is TRBV2 and J is TRBJ2-7, with 8 nucleotides matching TRBD2. The CDR3 extends over 17 amino acids. V gave up 4 bases and J gave up 0 bases; unmatched junction bases: 11. Germline assignment: CDR1 SNHLY and CDR2 FYNNEI. The CDR3 protein is CASSVAHIAGNSYEQYF. The CDR3 nucleotides are TGTGCCAGCAGTGTTGCCCACATAGCGGGGAACTCCTACGAGCAGTACTTC.

The chain joins TRBV7-8 to TRBJ2-5; TRBD2 is a possible D gene (6 bases). V was pared by 3 bases and J by 3 bases, with 17 bases between. Per the germline V gene, CDR1 is SGHVS and CDR2 is FQNEAQ. The CDR3 runs to 16 residues. CDR3 region: CASSLQGVSGKETQYF. CDR3 sequence (DNA): TGTGCCAGCAGCTTGCAAGGCGTTAGCGGCAAAGAGACCCAGTACTTC.

The chain joins TRBV6-1 to TRBJ2-1, with D perhaps TRBD2 (6 bases). Germline assignment: CDR1 MNHNS and CDR2 SASEGT. This CDR3 is built from 15 residues. V lost 3 bases, J lost 5 bases, and 14 bases lay in between. The CDR3 protein is CASSDLGGTNNEQFF. In nucleotides, the CDR3 is TGTGCCAGCAGTGATCTTGGCGGGACCAACAATGAGCAGTTCTTC.

As regards this clonotype: Mismatch with germline at one junction end may stem from a read error. CDR3 loop: CANSESGTGENEQYF. The CDR3 DNA reads as TGCGCCAACAGTGAGTCCGGGACAGGGGAGAACGAGCAGTACTTC. V and J are TRBV10-1 and TRBJ2-7; 10 bases align to TRBD1. Per the germline V gene, CDR1 is WNHNN and CDR2 is SYGVQD (reference sequence). The length of the CDR3 is 15 residues.

This chain uses TRBV29-1 with TRBJ2-2; D gene ambiguous. The CDR3 covers 14 residues. With 5 bases removed from V and 3 bases from J, the gap between germline ends came to 13 bases. Germline assignment: CDR1 SQVTM and CDR2 ANQGSEA. In DNA form, the CDR3 reads TGCAGCGTTAGTATGGGCAGAGACACCGGGGAGCTGTTTTTT. Translating gives CSVSMGRDTGELFF.

This clonotype occurred a few times. This chain joins TRBV20-1 and TRBJ2-3; D tentatively fits TRBD1 or TRBD2 (5 bases each). Between the trimmed V and J ends, which lost 6 bases and 7 bases, there was a span of 17 bases. The germline V gene has CDR1 DFQATT and CDR2 SNEGSKA (reference sequence). This CDR3 is built from 13 residues. CDR3 sequence: CSAPVRDPNTQYF. CDR3 sequence (DNA): TGCAGTGCGCCCGTCCGGGACCCCAATACGCAGTATTTT.

Points on this clonotype: A read error may account for a junction end that differs from germline. The chain carries TRBV7-9 and TRBJ2-1; tentative D call: TRBD1 (6 bases). The CDR3 consists of 14 residues. The germline V gene has CDR1 SEHNR and CDR2 FQNEAQ (reference sequence). The CDR3 sequence: CASSFSTGRNERFF. CDR3 sequence (DNA): TGTGCCAGCAGCTTCTCCACAGGGAGAAATGAGCGGTTCTTC.